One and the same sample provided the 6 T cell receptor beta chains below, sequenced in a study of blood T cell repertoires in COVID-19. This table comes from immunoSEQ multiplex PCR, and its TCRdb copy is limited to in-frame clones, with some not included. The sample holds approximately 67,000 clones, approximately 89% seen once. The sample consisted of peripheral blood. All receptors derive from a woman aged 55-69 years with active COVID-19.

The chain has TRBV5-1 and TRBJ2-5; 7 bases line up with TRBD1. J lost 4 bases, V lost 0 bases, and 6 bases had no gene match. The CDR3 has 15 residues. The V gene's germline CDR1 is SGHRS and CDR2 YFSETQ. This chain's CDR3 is CASSLVRRQGETQYF. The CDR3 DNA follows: TGCGCCAGCAGCTTGGTTCGGCGACAGGGAGAGACCCAGTACTTC.

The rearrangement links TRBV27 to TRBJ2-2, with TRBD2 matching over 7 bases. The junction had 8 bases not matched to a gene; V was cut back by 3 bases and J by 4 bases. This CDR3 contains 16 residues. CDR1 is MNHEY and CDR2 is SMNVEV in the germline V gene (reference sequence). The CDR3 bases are TGTGCCAGCAGTTTCTTCGCTAGCGGTAGCACCGGGGAGCTGTTTTTT. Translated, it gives CASSFFASGSTGELFF.

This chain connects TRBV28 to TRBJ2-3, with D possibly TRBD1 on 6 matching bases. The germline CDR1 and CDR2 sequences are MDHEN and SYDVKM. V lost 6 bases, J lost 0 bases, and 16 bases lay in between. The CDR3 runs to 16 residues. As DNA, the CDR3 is TGTGCCAGCAGCCAAGGTCTGGGGGCTAGCACAGATACGCAGTATTTT. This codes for CASSQGLGASTDTQYF. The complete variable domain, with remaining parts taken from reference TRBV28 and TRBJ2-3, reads DVKVTQSSRYLVKRTGEKVFLECVQDMDHENMFWYRQDPGLGLRLIYFSYDVKMKEKGDIPEGYSVSREKKERFSLILESASTNQTSMYLCASSQGLGASTDTQYFGPGTRLTVL.

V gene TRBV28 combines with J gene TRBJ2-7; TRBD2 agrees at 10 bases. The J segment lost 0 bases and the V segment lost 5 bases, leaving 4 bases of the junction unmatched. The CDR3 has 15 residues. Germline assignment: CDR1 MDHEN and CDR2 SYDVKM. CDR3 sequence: CASSLSGRASYEQYF. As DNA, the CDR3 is TGTGCCAGCAGTCTCAGCGGGAGGGCCTCCTACGAGCAGTACTTC.

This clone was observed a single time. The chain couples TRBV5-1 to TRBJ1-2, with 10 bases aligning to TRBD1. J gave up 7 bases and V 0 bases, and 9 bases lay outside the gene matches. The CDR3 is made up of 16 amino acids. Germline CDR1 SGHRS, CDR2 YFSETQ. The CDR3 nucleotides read TGCGCCAGCAGCTTGGCCTCCCAGGGGACAGGGGTTGGCTACACCTTC. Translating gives CASSLASQGTGVGYTF.

The CDR3 region is CASSPWTSGRAGELFF. The DNA of the CDR3 is TGTGCCAGCAGTCCCTGGACTAGCGGGAGAGCTGGGGAGCTGTTTTTT. The chain recombines TRBV28 with TRBJ2-2, with TRBD2 matching over 13 bases. J gave up 8 bases and V 5 bases, and 8 bases lay outside the gene matches. Germline values: CDR1 MDHEN, CDR2 SYDVKM. This CDR3 has 16 residues.